This TCR beta chain came from a study of blood T cell repertoires in COVID-19. Here immunoSEQ multiplex PCR was the method, and the copy in TCRdb shows in-frame clones only, minus some. The sample records a few hundred thousand clones, 80% to 90% being singletons. There are 13 residues in the CDR3. Germline V lookup: CDR1 GTSNPN, CDR2 SVGIG (reference sequence). The chain carries TRBV30 and TRBJ2-1; D perhaps matches TRBD2 (6 bases). This clonotype originated in a woman in her forties or fifties with acute or convalescent COVID-19. Sequencing was carried out using peripheral blood. CDR3 sequence (DNA): TGTGCTTACCTAAGGGGCGGGGCCAATGAGCAGTTCTTC. This codes for CAYLRGGANEQFF.